This paragraph covers one T cell receptor (beta chain) sequence. Its target is unknown. The source of the sample is a study of cytomegalovirus exposure and HLA in healthy donors. The CDR3 runs to 15 residues. Unmatched junction bases numbered 15, after V lost 4 bases and J lost 9 bases. CDR1 SGHTA and CDR2 FQGNSA come from the germline V gene. Findings and limits, study-wide: A missense DCLRE1C variant was associated with V- and J-gene trimming of TCR beta chains in a later analysis, and an independent cohort replicated the association.

PCR used 60 Vbeta primers and 13 Jbeta primers. Clones were read by immunoSEQ multiplex PCR, and TCRdb kept only the in-frame ones, dropping some. Counted here are 150,000 to 250,000 clones, about 79% occurring once; the ten biggest clones make up roughly 0.098%. The receptor's source is a boy aged 2-9 years in good health and CMV-seronegative. The sample taken for sequencing was PBMCs. The chain carries TRBV7-2 and TRBJ2-7, with TRBD1 matching over 7 bases. The CDR3 DNA sequence: TGTGCCAGCAGCTCGGATTTGACAGGGTGGGGGAGGCAGTACTTC. Its protein is CASSSDLTGWGRQYF.